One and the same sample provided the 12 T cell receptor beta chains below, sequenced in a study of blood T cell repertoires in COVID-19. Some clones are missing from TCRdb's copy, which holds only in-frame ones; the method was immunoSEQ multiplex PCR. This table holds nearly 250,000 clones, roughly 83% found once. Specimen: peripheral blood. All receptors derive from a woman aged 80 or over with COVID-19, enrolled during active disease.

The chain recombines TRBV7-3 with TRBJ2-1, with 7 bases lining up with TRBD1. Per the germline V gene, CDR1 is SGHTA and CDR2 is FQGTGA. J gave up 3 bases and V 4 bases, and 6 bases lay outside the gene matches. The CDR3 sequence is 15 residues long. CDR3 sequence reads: CASSSPRDSYNEQFF. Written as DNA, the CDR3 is TGTGCCAGCAGCTCCCCCCGGGACAGCTACAATGAGCAGTTCTTC. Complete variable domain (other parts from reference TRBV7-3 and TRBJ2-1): GAGVSQTPSNKVTEKGKYVELRCDPISGHTALYWYRQSLGQGPEFLIYFQGTGAADDSGLPNDRFFAVRPEGSVSTLKIQRTERGDSAVYLCASSSPRDSYNEQFFGPGTRLTVL.

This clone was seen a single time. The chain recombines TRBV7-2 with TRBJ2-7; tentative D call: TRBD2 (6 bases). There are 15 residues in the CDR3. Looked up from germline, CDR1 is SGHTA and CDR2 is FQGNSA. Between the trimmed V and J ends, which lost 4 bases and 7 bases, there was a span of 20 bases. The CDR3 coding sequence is TGTGCCAGCAGCTCGATTGGGGGGAACTACGTGGAGCAGTACTTC. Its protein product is CASSSIGGNYVEQYF.

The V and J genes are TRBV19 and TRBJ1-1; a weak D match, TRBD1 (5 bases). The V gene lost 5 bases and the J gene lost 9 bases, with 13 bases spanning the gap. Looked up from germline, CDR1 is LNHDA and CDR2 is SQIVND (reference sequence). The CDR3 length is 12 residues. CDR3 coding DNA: TGTGCCAGTAGTGTCCCCGACAGACAAGCTTTCTTT. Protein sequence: CASSVPDRQAFF. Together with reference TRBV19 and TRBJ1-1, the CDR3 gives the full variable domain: DGGITQSPKYLFRKEGQNVTLSCEQNLNHDAMYWYRQDPGQGLRLIYYSQIVNDFQKGDIAEGYSVSREKKESFPLTVTSAQKNPTAFYLCASSVPDRQAFFGQGTRLTVV.

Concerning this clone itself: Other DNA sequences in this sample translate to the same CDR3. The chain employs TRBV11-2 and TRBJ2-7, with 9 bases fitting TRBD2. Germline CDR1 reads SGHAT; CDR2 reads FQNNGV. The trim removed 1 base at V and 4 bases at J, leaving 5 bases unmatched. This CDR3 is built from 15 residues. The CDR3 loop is CASSLGRGGQYEQYF. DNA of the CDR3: TGTGCCAGCAGCTTAGGGCGGGGGGGGCAGTACGAGCAGTACTTC.

The DNA for the CDR3 is TGTGCCAGCAGCTTATTATCTGGGGTAGGGGCAACTAATGAAAAACTGTTTTTT. Translating gives CASSLLSGVGATNEKLFF. The J gene is TRBJ1-4, the V gene TRBV7-9, with D perhaps matching TRBD1 (5 bases). Germline CDR1 SEHNR, CDR2 FQNEAQ (reference sequence). The CDR3 sequence is 18 residues long. V lost 2 bases to trimming and J lost 0 bases, with 16 bases between them.

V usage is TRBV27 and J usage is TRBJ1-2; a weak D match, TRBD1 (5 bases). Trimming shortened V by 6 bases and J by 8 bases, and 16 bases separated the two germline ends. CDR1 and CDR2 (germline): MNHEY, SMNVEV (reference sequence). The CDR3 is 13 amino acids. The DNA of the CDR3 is TGTGCCAGCAGGGCGGGGGGTAGTGACGGCTACACCTTC. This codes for CASRAGGSDGYTF.

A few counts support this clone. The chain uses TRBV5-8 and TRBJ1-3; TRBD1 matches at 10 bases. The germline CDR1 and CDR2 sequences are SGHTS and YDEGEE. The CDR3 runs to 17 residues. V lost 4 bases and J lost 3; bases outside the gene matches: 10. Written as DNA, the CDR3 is TGTGCCAGCAGCGCGGTTGGGGACAGGGGTTTTGGAAACACCATATATTTT. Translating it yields CASSAVGDRGFGNTIYF.

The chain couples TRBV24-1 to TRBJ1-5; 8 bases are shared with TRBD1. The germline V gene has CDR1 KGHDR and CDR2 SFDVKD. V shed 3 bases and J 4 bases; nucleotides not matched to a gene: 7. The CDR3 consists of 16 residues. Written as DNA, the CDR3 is TGTGCCACCAGTGATGGACTACAGGGGGTAAATCAGCCCCAGCATTTT. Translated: CATSDGLQGVNQPQHF.

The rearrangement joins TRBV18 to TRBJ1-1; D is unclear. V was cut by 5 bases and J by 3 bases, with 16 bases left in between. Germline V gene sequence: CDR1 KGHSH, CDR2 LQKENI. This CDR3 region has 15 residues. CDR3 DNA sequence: TGTGCCAGCTCAGAGGGTTACGGGTCCGACACTGAAGCTTTCTTT. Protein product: CASSEGYGSDTEAFF. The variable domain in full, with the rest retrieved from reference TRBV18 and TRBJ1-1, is NAGVMQNPRHLVRRRGQEARLRCSPMKGHSHVYWYRQLPEEGLKFMVYLQKENIIDESGMPKERFSAEFPKEGPSILRIQQVVRGDSAAYFCASSEGYGSDTEAFFGQGTRLTVV.

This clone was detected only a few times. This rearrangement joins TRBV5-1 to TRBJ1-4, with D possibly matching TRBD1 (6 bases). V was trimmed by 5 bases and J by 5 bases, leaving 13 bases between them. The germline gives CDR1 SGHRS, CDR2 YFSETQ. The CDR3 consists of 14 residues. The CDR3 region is CASRGQGMNEKLFF. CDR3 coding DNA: TGCGCCAGCAGGGGGCAGGGGATGAATGAAAAACTGTTTTTT.

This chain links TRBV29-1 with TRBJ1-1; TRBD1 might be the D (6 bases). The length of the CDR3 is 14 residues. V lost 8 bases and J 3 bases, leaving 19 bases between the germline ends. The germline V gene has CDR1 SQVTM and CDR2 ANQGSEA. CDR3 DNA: TGCAGCCAACAGGGCAATCGGGGGGACACTGAAGCTTTCTTT. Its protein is CSQQGNRGDTEAFF.

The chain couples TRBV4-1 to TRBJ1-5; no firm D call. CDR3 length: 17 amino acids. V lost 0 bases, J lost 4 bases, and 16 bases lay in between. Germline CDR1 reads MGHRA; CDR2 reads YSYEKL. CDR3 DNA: TGCGCCAGCAGCCAAGACCCCGGGGTTATGGGGAATCAGCCCCAGCATTTT. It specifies CASSQDPGVMGNQPQHF.